This T cell receptor (beta chain) was recorded in a study of T cell responses to AZD1222 COVID-19 vaccine. Background on the study: Second doses at about 4 or about 12 weeks were pooled.

The CDR3 sequence is 12 residues long. Deletions cut 3 bases from V and 7 bases from J, with 9 bases between. Clones were read by immunoSEQ multiplex PCR, and TCRdb kept only the in-frame ones, dropping some. The table records roughly 150,000 clones, more than 75% of them present only once. J is TRBJ1-2 and V is TRBV12-3 or TRBV12-4, with a possible D match to TRBD1 (5 bases). The source is an adult in good health. Sequences were derived from peripheral blood, sampled on day 0 of AZD1222 vaccination. The chain's CDR3 is CASSFRVGGYTF. CDR3 sequence (DNA): TGTGCCAGCAGTTTCAGGGTGGGTGGCTACACCTTC.